These T cell receptor beta chains were read from a single sample in a study of siplizumab effects on memory and regulatory T cells. Profiled with immunoSEQ multiplex PCR; TCRdb holds only in-frame clones, not every one. In the table there are around 100,000 clones, about 91% of which are singletons. The sample comprised Tregs sorted from blood. These receptors were taken from a human donor in good health. Each CDR3 is given with its conserved first and last residue. The order of the fields is V gene, D gene, J gene, clone size, CDR3 protein, CDR3 DNA. D genes are given only for firm matches. Clone size is stated in some rows and not others, as once, few, many or a class when expanded.

>TRBV11-1|TRBD2|TRBJ2-4|-
CASSLGLAGVGAKNIQYF
TGTGCCAGCAGCTTGGGCCTAGCGGGAGTCGGGGCCAAAAACATTCAGTACTTC
>TRBV2|TRBD2|TRBJ2-5|-
CASRLTSGRAGETQYF
TGTGCCAGCAGGCTAACTAGCGGGAGGGCCGGAGAGACCCAGTACTTC
>TRBV7-9|TRBD1|TRBJ2-7|-
CASSLDRQGLSYEQYF
TGTGCCAGCAGCTTAGACCGACAGGGGTTATCCTACGAGCAGTACTTC
>TRBV20-1|-|TRBJ1-1|-
CSALKNTEAFF
TGCAGTGCTTTAAAGAACACTGAAGCTTTCTTT
>TRBV11-2|TRBD1|TRBJ2-3|-
CASSSQGQRTDTQYF
TGTGCCAGCAGTTCACAGGGGCAACGCACAGATACGCAGTATTTT
>TRBV18|-|TRBJ2-5|-
CASSAGATEETQYF
TGTGCCAGCTCAGCCGGGGCCACGGAAGAGACCCAGTACTTC
>TRBV28|TRBD1|TRBJ2-3|-
CASSPIGQGSTDTQYF
TGTGCCAGCAGTCCCATAGGACAGGGAAGCACAGATACGCAGTATTTT
>TRBV29-1|-|TRBJ2-7|-
CSVVAVRGYEQYF
TGCAGCGTTGTGGCCGTCCGTGGGTACGAGCAGTACTTC
>TRBV19|-|TRBJ1-1|-
CASSNGLRGAFF
TGTGCCAGTAGTAACGGCCTCCGGGGAGCTTTCTTT
>TRBV5-1|-|TRBJ2-7|once
CASSLAADRANNEQYF
TGCGCCAGCAGCTTGGCCGCTGATAGGGCGAACAACGAGCAGTACTTC
>TRBV7-9|-|TRBJ2-1|once
CASSSGGIATREQFF
TGTGCCAGCAGCTCCGGAGGAATAGCGACCCGCGAGCAGTTCTTC
>TRBV7-3|-|TRBJ2-1|once
CASSLTGSSYNEQFF
TGTGCCAGCAGCTTAACTGGGAGCTCCTACAATGAGCAGTTCTTC
>TRBV2|-|TRBJ2-4|-
CASSERGARYIGKNIQYF
TGTGCCAGCAGTGAAAGGGGGGCGCGGTACATCGGCAAAAACATTCAGTACTTC
>TRBV6-1|-|TRBJ1-1|-
CASSEAGTEAFF
TGTGCCAGCAGTGAAGCGGGGACTGAAGCTTTCTTT
>TRBV4-2|-|TRBJ2-1|-
CASSGGTSPDSYNEQFF
TGTGCCAGCAGCGGCGGAACGAGTCCGGACAGTTACAATGAGCAGTTCTTC
>TRBV9|-|TRBJ1-6|-
CASSVELDAPLHF
TGTGCCAGCAGCGTAGAACTGGACGCACCCCTCCACTTT
>TRBV7-3|-|TRBJ2-5|-
CASSLGVFEQETQYF
TGTGCCAGCAGCTTAGGGGTTTTCGAACAAGAGACCCAGTACTTC
>TRBV18|TRBD1|TRBJ1-5|-
CASSPRGDQPQHF
TGTGCCAGCTCACCCAGGGGGGATCAGCCCCAGCATTTT
>TRBV27|TRBD1|TRBJ1-1|-
CASSDRNRGTEAFF
TGTGCCAGCAGTGATCGTAACAGGGGAACTGAAGCTTTCTTT
>TRBV27|TRBD1|TRBJ1-1|once
CASRGQAIPTEAFF
TGTGCCAGCAGGGGACAGGCAATTCCCACTGAAGCTTTCTTT
>TRBV18|-|TRBJ2-7|-
CASSPGSSYEQYF
TGTGCCAGCTCACCAGGGAGCTCCTACGAGCAGTACTTC
>TRBV29-1|-|TRBJ1-2|-
CSGDTGRKGYTF
TGCAGCGGCGACACGGGACGTAAAGGCTACACCTTC
>TRBV28|-|TRBJ2-6|-
CASSFTRASGANVLTF
TGTGCCAGCAGTTTTACTCGCGCCTCTGGGGCCAACGTCCTGACTTTC
>TRBV7-9|-|TRBJ2-7|once
CASSSLYEQYF
TGTGCCAGCAGCTCCCTCTACGAGCAGTACTTC
>TRBV6-4|-|TRBJ1-5|-
CASSPQGGQPQHF
TGTGCCAGCAGTCCACAGGGAGGACAGCCCCAGCATTTT
>TRBV4-1|TRBD1|TRBJ1-1|-
CASSPLDRGAEAFF
TGCGCCAGCAGCCCTCTGGACAGGGGCGCTGAAGCTTTCTTT
>TRBV28|-|TRBJ2-7|-
CATRGGGRGEQYF
TGTGCCACCAGGGGGGGAGGTCGGGGCGAGCAGTACTTC
>TRBV18|-|TRBJ2-1|-
CASSPPNTGRRNNEQFF
TGTGCCAGCTCACCACCGAATACCGGGAGACGAAACAATGAGCAGTTCTTC
>TRBV28|-|TRBJ2-5|once
CASRPATGTQETQYF
TGTGCCAGCAGACCTGCCACAGGGACTCAAGAGACCCAGTACTTC
>TRBV11-1|TRBD2|TRBJ2-1|-
CASSTGTSEFGEQFF
TGTGCCAGCTCGACCGGGACTAGCGAGTTTGGTGAGCAGTTCTTC
>TRBV28|TRBD1|TRBJ1-1|-
CASSPIGQGRAEAFF
TGTGCCAGCAGCCCAATCGGACAGGGTAGGGCTGAAGCTTTCTTT
>TRBV28|-|TRBJ1-6|once
CASLREVNSPLHF
TGTGCCAGCTTGCGGGAAGTCAATTCACCCCTCCACTTT
>TRBV6-1|TRBD2|TRBJ2-3|-
CASSEFGLAGTDTQYF
TGTGCCAGCAGTGAATTTGGACTAGCGGGAACAGATACGCAGTATTTT
>TRBV5-4|TRBD2|TRBJ2-1|once
CASSLAAGVSLVEQFF
TGTGCCAGCAGCTTGGCGGCGGGAGTAAGCCTCGTTGAGCAGTTCTTC
>TRBV5-1|-|TRBJ1-2|-
CASSSGPPYGYTF
TGCGCCAGCAGCTCGGGACCTCCCTATGGCTACACCTTC
>TRBV19|-|TRBJ1-5|-
CATVPPGNQPQHF
TGTGCCACCGTCCCCCCTGGCAATCAGCCCCAGCATTTT
>TRBV25-1|TRBD1|TRBJ2-3|-
CASSRDRVSTDTQYF
TGTGCCAGCAGTCGGGACAGAGTAAGCACAGATACGCAGTATTTT
>TRBV10-1|-|TRBJ2-3|once
CASSELVGNTQYF
TGCGCCAGCAGTGAGTTAGTAGGAAATACGCAGTATTTT
>TRBV2|-|TRBJ1-1|once
CASSERPGNTEAFF
TGTGCCAGCAGTGAACGGCCGGGGAACACTGAAGCTTTCTTT
>TRBV6-5|-|TRBJ2-6|-
CASSRDSSGANVLTF
TGTGCCAGCAGTCGCGACAGCTCTGGGGCCAACGTCCTGACTTTC